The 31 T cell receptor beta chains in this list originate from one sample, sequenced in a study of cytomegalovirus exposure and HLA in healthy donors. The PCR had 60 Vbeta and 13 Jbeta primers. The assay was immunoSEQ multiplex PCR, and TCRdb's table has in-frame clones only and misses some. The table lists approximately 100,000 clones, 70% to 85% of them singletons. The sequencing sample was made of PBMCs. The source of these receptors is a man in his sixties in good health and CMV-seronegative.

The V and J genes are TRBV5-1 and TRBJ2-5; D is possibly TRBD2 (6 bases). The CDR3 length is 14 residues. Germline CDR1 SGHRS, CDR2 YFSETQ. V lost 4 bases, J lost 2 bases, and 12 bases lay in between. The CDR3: CASSRAGKQETQYF. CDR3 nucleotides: TGCGCCAGCAGCAGGGCGGGGAAACAAGAGACCCAGTACTTC.

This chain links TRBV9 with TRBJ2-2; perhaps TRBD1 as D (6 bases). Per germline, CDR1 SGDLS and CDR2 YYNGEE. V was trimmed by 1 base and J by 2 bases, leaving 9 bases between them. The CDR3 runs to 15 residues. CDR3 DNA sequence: TGTGCCAGCAGCGTAAGGACAGACAACACCGGGGAGCTGTTTTTT. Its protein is CASSVRTDNTGELFF. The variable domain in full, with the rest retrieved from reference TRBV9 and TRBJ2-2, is DSGVTQTPKHLITATGQRVTLRCSPRSGDLSVYWYQQSLDQGLQFLIQYYNGEERAKGNILERFSAQQFPDLHSELNLSSLELGDSALYFCASSVRTDNTGELFFGEGSRLTVL.

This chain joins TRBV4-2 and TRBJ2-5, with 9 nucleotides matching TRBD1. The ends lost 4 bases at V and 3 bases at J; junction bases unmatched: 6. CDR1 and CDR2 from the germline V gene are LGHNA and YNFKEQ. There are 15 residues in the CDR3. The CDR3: CASSPTGGSEETQYF. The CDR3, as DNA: TGTGCCAGCAGCCCTACAGGGGGCTCAGAAGAGACCCAGTACTTC.

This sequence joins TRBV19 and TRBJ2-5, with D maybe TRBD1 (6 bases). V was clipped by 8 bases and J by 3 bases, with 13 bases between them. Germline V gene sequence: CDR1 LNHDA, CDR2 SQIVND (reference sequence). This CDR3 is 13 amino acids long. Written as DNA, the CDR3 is TGTGCCAGTGCCCGGCAGGGGAAAGAGACCCAGTACTTC. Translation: CASARQGKETQYF.

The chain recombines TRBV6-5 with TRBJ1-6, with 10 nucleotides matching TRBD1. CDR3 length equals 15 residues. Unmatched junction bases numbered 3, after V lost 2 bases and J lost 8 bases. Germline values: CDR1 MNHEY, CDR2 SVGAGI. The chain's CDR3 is CASSYAGTGDSPLHF. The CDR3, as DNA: TGTGCCAGCAGTTACGCGGGGACAGGGGATTCACCCCTCCACTTT.

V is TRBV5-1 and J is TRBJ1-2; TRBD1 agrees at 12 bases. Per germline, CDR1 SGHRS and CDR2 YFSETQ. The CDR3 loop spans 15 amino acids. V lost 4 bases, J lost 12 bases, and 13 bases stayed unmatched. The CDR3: CASSTTGTGGRENTF. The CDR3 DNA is TGCGCCAGCAGCACGACCGGGACAGGGGGCCGAGAGAACACCTTC.

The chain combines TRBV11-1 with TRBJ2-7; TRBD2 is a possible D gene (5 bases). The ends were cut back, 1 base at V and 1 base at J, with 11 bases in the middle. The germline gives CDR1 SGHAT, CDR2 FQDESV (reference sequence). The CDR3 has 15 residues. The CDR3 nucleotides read TGTGCCAGCAGCTTAGGGAGAGGGATTTCCTACGAGCAGTACGTC. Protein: CASSLGRGISYEQYV.

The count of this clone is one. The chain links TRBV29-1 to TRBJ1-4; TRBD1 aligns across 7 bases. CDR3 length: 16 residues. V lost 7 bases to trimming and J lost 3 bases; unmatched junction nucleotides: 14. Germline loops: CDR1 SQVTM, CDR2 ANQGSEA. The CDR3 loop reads CSALGLGQGANEKLFF. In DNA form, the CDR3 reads TGCAGCGCGCTGGGGTTAGGCCAGGGGGCTAATGAAAAACTGTTTTTT.

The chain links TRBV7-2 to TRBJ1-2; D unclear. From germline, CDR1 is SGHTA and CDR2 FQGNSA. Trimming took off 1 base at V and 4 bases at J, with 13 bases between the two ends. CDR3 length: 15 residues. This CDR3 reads CASSLESAGVYGYTF. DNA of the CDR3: TGTGCCAGCAGCTTAGAGTCGGCGGGTGTCTATGGCTACACCTTC.

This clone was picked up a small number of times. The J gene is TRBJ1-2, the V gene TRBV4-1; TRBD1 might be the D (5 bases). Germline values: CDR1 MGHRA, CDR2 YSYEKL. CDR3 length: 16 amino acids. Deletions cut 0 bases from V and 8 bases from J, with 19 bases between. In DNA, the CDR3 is TGCGCCAGCAGCCAAGATAATCCAGCCGTTAAGGGGGGCTACACCTTC. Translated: CASSQDNPAVKGGYTF.

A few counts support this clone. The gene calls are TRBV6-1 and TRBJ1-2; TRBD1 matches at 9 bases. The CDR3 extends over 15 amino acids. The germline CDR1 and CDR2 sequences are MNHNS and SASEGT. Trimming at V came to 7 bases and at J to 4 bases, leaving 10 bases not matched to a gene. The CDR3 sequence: CASTALGTGSYGYTF. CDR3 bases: TGTGCCAGCACCGCTTTGGGGACAGGGTCCTATGGCTACACCTTC.

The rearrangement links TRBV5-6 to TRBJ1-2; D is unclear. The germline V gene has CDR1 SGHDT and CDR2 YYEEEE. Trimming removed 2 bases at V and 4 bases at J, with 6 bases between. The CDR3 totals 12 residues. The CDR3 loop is CASSLQIYGYTF. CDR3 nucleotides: TGTGCCAGCAGCTTACAGATCTATGGCTACACCTTC.

The CDR3 bases are TGTGCCACCAGCACCGCCGGGACAGGCCGTTATAGCAATCAGCCCCAGCATTTT. It translates to CATSTAGTGRYSNQPQHF. The chain is built from TRBV15 and TRBJ1-5; 8 bases line up with TRBD1. V gave up 4 bases and J gave up 0 bases; unmatched junction bases: 11. Per germline, CDR1 LNHNV and CDR2 YYDKDF (reference sequence). This CDR3 spans 18 amino acids.

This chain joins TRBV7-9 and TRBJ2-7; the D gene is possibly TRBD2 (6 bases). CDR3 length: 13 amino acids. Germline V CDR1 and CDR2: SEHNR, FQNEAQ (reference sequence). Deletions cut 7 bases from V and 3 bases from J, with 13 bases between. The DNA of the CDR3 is TGTGCCAGCAACCCGGGACTCGACTACGAGCAGTACTTC. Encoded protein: CASNPGLDYEQYF.

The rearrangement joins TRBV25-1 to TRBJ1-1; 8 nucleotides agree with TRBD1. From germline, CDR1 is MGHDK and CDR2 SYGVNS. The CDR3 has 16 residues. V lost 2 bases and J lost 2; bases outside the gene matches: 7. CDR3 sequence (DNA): TGTGCCAGCAGTGAAATTTCAGGGGGCCGAAACACTGAAGCTTTCTTT. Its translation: CASSEISGGRNTEAFF. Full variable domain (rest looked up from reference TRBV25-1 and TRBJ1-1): EADIYQTPRYLVIGTGKKITLECSQTMGHDKMYWYQQDPGMELHLIHYSYGVNSTEKGDLSSESTVSRIRTEHFPLTLESARPSHTSQYLCASSEISGGRNTEAFFGQGTRLTVV.

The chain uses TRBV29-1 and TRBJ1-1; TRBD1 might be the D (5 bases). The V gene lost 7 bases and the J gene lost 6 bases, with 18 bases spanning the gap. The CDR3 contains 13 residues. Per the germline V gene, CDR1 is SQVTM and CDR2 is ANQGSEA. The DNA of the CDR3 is TGCAGCGCCGTGACCAGGAGGGACTCTGAAGCTTTCTTT. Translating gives CSAVTRRDSEAFF.

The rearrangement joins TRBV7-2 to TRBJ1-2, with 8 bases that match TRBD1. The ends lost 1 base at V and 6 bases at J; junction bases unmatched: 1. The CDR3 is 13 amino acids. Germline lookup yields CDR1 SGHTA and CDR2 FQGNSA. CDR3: CASSLGQGNGYTF. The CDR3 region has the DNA TGTGCCAGCAGCTTAGGACAGGGGAATGGCTACACCTTC.

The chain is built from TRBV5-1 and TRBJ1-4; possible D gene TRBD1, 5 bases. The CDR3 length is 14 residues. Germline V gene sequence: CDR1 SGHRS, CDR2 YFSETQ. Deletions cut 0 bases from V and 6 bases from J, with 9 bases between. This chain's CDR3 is CASSLGGEDEKLFF. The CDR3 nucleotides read TGCGCCAGCAGCTTGGGGGGGGAGGATGAAAAACTGTTTTTT.

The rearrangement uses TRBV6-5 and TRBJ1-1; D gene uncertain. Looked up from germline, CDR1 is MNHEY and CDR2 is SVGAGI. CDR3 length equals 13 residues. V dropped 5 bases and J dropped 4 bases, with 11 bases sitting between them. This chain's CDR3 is CASSPDRGTEAFF. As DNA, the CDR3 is TGTGCCAGCAGTCCGGACCGGGGCACTGAAGCTTTCTTT.

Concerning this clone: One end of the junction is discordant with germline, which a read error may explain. The CDR3 region has the DNA TGTGCCAGCAGCCCTTGGGGTAACACCGGGAAGCTGTTTTTT. Translated, it gives CASSPWGNTGKLFF. The chain combines TRBV7-8 with TRBJ2-2; D might be TRBD2 (5 bases). There are 14 residues in the CDR3. CDR1 is SGHVS and CDR2 is FQNEAQ in the germline V gene.

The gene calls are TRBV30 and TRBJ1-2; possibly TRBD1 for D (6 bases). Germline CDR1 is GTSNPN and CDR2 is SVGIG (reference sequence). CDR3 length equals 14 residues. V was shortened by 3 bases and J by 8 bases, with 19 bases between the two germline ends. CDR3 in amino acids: CAWSKGSGGGGYTF. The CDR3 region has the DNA TGTGCCTGGAGCAAGGGGTCTGGGGGGGGCGGCTACACCTTC.

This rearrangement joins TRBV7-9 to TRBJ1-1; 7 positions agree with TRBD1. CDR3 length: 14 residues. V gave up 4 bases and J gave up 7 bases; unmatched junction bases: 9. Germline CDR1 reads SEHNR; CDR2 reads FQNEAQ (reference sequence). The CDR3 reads CASSYPGAGGEAFF. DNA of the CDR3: TGTGCCAGCAGCTACCCGGGGGCAGGGGGTGAAGCTTTCTTT.

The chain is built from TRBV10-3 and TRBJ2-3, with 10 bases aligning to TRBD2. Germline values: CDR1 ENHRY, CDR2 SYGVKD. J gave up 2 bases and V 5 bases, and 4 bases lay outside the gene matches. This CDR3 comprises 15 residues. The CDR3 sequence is CAISPLAGATDTQYF. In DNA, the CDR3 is TGTGCCATCAGTCCCCTAGCGGGGGCCACAGATACGCAGTATTTT.

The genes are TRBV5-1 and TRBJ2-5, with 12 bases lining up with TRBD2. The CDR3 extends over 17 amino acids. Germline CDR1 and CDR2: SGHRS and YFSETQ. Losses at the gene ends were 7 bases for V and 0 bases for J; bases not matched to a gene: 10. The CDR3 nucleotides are TGCGCCAGCCGGAGTCGAGGACTAGCGGGGAACCAAGAGACCCAGTACTTC. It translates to CASRSRGLAGNQETQYF.

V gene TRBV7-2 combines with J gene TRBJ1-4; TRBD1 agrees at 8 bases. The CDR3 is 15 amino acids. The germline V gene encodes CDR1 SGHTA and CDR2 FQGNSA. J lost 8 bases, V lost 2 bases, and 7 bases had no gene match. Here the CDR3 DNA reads TGTGCCAGCAGCTTATTGGGACAGGAGGGGGAAAAACTGTTTTTT. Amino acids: CASSLLGQEGEKLFF.

The CDR3 is CASSDTGANTEAFF. CDR3 in DNA: TGTGCCAGCAGCGACACAGGGGCGAACACTGAAGCTTTCTTT. The chain combines TRBV5-4 with TRBJ1-1, with 7 bases lining up with TRBD1. Germline values: CDR1 SGHNT, CDR2 YYREEE (reference sequence). Unmatched junction bases numbered 4, after V lost 4 bases and J lost 1 base. This CDR3 is 14 amino acids long.

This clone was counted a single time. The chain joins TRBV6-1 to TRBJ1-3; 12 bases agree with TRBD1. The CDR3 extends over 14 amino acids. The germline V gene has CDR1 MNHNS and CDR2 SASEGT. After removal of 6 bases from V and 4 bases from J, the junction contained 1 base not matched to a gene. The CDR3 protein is CASRGTGGGNTIYF. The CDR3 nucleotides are TGTGCCAGCAGAGGGACAGGGGGCGGAAACACCATATATTTT.

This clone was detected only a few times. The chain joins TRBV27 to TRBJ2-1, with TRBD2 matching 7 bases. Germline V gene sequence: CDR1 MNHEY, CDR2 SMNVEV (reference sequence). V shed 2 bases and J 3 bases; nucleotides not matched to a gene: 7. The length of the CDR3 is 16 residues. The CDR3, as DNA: TGTGCCAGCAGTTTACCGAACCCGGGGGGCTACAATGAGCAGTTCTTC. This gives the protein CASSLPNPGGYNEQFF.

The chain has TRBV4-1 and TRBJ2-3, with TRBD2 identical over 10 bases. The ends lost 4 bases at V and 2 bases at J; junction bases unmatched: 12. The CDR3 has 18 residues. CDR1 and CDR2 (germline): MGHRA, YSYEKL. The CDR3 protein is CASSLRESLAGATDTQYF. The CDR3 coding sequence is TGCGCCAGCAGCCTCCGAGAGAGCCTAGCGGGAGCCACAGATACGCAGTATTTT.

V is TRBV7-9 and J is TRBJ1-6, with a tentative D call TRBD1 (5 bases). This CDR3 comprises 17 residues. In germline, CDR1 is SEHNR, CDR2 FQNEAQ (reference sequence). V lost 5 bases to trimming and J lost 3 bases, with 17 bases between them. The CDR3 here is CASSPDSAVGYNSPLHF. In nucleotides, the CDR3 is TGTGCCAGCAGCCCCGACAGCGCGGTTGGCTATAATTCACCCCTCCACTTT.

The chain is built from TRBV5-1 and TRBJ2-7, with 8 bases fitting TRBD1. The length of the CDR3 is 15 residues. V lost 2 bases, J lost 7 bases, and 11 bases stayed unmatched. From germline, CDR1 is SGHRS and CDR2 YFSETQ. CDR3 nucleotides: TGCGCCAGCAGCTTTGCGGGGCAGGGGGCGGATGAGCAGTACTTC. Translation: CASSFAGQGADEQYF.